This T cell receptor beta chain appears in the sequencing data of a study of vaccination and CD4 T cells after COVID-19. Study summary: Post-COVID draws followed diagnosis by a median around 92 days (range 35 to 161). The authors exposed cells to overlapping spike peptides derived from SARS-CoV-2, HCoV-NL63, HCoV-OC43 and HCoV-229E.

Researchers used the Oncomine TCR Beta short-read assay to sequence DNA from cultured CD4+ T cells. Genomic DNA was isolated from cultured CD4+ T cells. TCRdb passed the PCR reads through MiXCR, listing each CDR3 protein once. Among around 10,000 distinct CDR3 sequences, roughly 28% were seen once, and the ten largest hold approximately 8.8%. The CDR3 loop spans 12 amino acids. Germline CDR1 and CDR2: SNHLY and FYNNEI. V lost 5 bases, J lost 0 bases, and 5 bases lay in between. The study, taken as a whole, reports: The appearance of a median approximately 90% of reactive clones in convalescent patients occurred only post-vaccination.

A remark on this clonotype: Its antigen is not identified.

Treatment described: approximately nine-day PBMC culture with coronavirus spike peptide pools or control peptides (ViraFEST assay). The sample consisted of CD4+ T cells from blood, cultured in vitro. The sequence derives from a human donor who had recovered from COVID-19. The genes are TRBV2 and TRBJ2-7; the D is unclear. The CDR3 loop reads CASSRASYEQYF. The CDR3 DNA is TGTGCCAGCAGTCGGGCCTCCTACGAGCAGTACTTC. Using reference TRBV2 and TRBJ2-7 for the parts outside the CDR3, the full variable domain is EPEVTQTPSHQVTQMGQEVILRCVPISNHLYFYWYRQILGQKVEFLVSFYNNEISEKSEIFDDQFSVERPDGSNFTLKIRSTKLEDSAMYFCASSRASYEQYFGPGTRLTVT.